The source of this TCR beta chain is a study of naive and memory T cell subsets. General observations from the study: In naive cells, over 95% of TCR sequences were seen only once.

Germline CDR1 and CDR2: KGHSH and LQKENI. The V and J ends lost 5 bases and 3 bases respectively, with 10 bases between them. The CDR3 consists of 13 residues. Two oligonucleotides, mixed equimolar, formed the beta constant-region primer covering TRBC1 and TRBC2. The ligated cDNA underwent four PCR rounds using SP2 and nested alpha and beta constant-region primers. TCRdb ran MiXCR on the UMI-ligation and nested PCR reads and lists one entry per CDR3 protein. The table lists about 120,000 distinct CDR3 sequences, around a third of them singletons. Sequential positive selection took CD4 T cells first, then CD8 T cells. This clonotype came up a few times. What it recognizes is unknown.

Source material: central memory CD4+ T cells from blood. The sequence was collected from a human donor in good health. The chain couples TRBV18 to TRBJ1-1; D gene uncertain. CDR3 coding DNA: TGTGCCAGCTCAGTTCAGGATTACACTGAAGCTTTCTTT. It specifies CASSVQDYTEAFF.